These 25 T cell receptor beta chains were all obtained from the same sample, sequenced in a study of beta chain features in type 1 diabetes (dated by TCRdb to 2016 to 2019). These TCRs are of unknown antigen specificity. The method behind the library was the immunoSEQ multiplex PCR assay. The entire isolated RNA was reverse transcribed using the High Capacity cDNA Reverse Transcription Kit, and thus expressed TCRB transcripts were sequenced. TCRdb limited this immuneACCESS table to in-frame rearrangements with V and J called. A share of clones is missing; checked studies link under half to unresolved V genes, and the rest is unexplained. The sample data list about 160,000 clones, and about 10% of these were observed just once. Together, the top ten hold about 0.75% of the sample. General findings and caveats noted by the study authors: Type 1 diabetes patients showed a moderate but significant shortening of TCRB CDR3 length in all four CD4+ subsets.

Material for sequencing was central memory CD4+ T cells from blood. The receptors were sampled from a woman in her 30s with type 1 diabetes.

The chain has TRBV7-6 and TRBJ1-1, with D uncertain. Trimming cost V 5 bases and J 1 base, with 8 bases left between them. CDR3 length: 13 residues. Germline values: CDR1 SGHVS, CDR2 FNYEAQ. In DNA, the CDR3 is TGTGCCAGCAGCCCTTACACGAACACTGAAGCTTTCTTT. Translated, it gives CASSPYTNTEAFF.

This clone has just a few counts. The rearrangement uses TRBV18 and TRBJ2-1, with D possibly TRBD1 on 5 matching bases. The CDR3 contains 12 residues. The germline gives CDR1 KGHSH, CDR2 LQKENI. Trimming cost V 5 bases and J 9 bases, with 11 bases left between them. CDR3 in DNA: TGTGCCAGCTCAACATCAAGGGGTGAGCAGTTCTTC. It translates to CASSTSRGEQFF.

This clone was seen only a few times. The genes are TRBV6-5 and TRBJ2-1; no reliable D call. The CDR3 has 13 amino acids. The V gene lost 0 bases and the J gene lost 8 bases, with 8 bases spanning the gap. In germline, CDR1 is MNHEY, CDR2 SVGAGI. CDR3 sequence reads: CASSYSRVDEQFF. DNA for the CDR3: TGTGCCAGCAGTTACTCTAGAGTCGATGAGCAGTTCTTC.

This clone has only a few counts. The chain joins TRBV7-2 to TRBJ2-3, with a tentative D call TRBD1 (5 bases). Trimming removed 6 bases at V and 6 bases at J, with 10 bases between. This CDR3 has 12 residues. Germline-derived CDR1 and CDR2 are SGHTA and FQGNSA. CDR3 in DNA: TGTGCCAGCAGTACCAGGGTGGATACGCAGTATTTT. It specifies CASSTRVDTQYF.

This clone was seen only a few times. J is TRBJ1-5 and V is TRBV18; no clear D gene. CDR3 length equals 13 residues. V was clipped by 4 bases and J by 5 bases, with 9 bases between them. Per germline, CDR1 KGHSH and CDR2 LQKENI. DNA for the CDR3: TGTGCCAGCTCACGCGGTCGAGATCAGCCCCAGCATTTT. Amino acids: CASSRGRDQPQHF.

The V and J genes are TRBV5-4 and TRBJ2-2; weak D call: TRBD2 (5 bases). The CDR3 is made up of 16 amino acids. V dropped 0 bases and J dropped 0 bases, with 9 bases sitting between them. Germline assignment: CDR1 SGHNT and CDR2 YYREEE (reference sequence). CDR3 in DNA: TGTGCCAGCAGCTTGGGCGGGTCCCCGAACACCGGGGAGCTGTTTTTT. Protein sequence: CASSLGGSPNTGELFF. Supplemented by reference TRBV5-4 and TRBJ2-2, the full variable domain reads ETGVTQSPTHLIKTRGQQVTLRCSSQSGHNTVSWYQQALGQGPQFIFQYYREEENGRGNFPPRFSGLQFPNYSSELNVNALELDDSALYLCASSLGGSPNTGELFFGEGSRLTVL.

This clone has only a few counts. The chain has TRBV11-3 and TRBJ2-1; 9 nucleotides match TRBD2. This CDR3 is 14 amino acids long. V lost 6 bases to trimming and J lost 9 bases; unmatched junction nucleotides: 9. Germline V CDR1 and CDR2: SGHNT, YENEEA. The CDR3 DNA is TGTGCCAGCAGTTCAAGCGGGAGGATGGCTGAGCAGTTCTTC. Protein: CASSSSGRMAEQFF.

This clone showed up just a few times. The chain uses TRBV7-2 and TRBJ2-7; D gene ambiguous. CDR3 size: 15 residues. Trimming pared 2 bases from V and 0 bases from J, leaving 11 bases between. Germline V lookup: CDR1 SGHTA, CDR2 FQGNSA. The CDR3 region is CASSLYEDSSYEQYF. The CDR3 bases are TGTGCCAGCAGCTTATATGAGGATAGCTCCTACGAGCAGTACTTC.

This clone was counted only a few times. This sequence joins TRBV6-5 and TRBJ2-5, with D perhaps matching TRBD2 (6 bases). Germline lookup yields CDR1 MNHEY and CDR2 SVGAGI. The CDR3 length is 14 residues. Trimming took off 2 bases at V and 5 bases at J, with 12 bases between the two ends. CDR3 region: CASSYGSSGETQYF. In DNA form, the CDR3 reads TGTGCCAGCAGTTACGGATCCAGCGGGGAGACCCAGTACTTC.

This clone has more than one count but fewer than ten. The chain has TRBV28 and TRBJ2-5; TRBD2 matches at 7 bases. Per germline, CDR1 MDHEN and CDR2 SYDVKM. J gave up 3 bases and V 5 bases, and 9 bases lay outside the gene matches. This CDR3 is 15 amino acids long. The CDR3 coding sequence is TGTGCCAGCAGTGGGGGGGGAGAAATTAAAGAGACCCAGTACTTC. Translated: CASSGGGEIKETQYF.

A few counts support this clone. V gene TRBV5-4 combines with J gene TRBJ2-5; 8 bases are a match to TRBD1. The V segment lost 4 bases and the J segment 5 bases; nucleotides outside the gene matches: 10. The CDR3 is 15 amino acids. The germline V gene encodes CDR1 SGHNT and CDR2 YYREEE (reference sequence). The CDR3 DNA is TGTGCCAGCAGCAATGGACAGGGTATCGGGGAGACCCAGTACTTC. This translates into CASSNGQGIGETQYF.

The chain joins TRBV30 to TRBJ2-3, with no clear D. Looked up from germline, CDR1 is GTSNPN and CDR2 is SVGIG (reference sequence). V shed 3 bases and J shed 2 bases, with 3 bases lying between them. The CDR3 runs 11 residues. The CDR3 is CAWRYTDTQYF. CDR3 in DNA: TGTGCCTGGAGGTACACAGATACGCAGTATTTT.

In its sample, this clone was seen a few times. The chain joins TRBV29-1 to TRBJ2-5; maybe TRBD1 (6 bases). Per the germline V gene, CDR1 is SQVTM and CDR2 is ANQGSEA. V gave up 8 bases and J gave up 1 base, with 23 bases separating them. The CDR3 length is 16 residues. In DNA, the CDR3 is TGCAGCACCCGACATTCCCAGGGGTACGTCCAAGAGACCCAGTACTTC. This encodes CSTRHSQGYVQETQYF. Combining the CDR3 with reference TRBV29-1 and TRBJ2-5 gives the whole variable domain SAVISQKPSRDICQRGTSLTIQCQVDSQVTMMFWYRQQPGQSLTLIATANQGSEATYESGFVIDKFPISRPNLTFSTLTVSNMSPEDSSIYLCSTRHSQGYVQETQYFGPGTRLLVL.

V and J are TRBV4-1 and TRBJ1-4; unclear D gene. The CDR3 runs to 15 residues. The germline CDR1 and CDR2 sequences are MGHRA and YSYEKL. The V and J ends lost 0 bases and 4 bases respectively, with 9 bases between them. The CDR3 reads CASSQDRQVNEKLFF. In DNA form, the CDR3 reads TGCGCCAGCAGCCAAGACCGGCAGGTTAATGAAAAACTGTTTTTT.

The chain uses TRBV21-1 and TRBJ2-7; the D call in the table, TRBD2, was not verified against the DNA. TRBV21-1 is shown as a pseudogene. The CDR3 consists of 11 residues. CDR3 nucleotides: TGTGCCAGCATCCTCGAACTCGAGCAGTACTTC. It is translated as CASILELEQYF.

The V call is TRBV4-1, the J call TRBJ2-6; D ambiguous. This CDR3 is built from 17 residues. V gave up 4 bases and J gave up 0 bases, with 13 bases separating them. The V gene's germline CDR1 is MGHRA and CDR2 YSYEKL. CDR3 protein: CASSRFPESSGANVLTF. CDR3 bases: TGCGCCAGCAGCCGGTTTCCCGAGAGCTCTGGGGCCAACGTCCTGACTTTC.

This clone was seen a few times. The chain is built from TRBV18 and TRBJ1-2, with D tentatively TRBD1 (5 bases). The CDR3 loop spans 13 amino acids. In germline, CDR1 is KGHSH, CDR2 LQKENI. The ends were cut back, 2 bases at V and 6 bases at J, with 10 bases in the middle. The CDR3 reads CASSPLEGDGYTF. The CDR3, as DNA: TGTGCCAGCTCACCATTGGAAGGGGATGGCTACACCTTC.

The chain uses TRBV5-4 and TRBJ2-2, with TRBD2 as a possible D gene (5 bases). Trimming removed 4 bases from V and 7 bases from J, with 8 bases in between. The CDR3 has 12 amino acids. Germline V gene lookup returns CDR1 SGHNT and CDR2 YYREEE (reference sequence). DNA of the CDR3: TGTGCCAGCAGCGGGAGTATCGGGGAGCTGTTTTTT. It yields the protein CASSGSIGELFF.

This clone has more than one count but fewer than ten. CDR3 bases: TGTGCCAGCAGCGAATCCGATCTAGCGGGAGGACGGTGGGGTGAGCAGTTCTTC. This translates into CASSESDLAGGRWGEQFF. The rearrangement joins TRBV9 to TRBJ2-1, with 11 bases fitting TRBD2. Looked up from germline, CDR1 is SGDLS and CDR2 is YYNGEE. The CDR3 covers 18 residues. V lost 3 bases, J lost 9 bases, and 17 bases stayed unmatched.

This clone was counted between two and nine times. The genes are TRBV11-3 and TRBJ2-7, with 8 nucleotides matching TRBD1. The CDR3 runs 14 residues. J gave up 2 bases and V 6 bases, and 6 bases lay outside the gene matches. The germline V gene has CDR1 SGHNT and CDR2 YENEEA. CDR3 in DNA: TGTGCCAGCAGTCGAGGACAGGGAGCCTACGAGCAGTACTTC. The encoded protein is CASSRGQGAYEQYF.

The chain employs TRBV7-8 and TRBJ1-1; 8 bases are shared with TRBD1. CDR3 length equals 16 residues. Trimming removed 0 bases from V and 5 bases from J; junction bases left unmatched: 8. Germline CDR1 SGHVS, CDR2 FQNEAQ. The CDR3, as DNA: TGTGCCAGCAGCTTAGCCGGGACAGGAAGTGGAACTGAAGCTTTCTTT. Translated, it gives CASSLAGTGSGTEAFF.

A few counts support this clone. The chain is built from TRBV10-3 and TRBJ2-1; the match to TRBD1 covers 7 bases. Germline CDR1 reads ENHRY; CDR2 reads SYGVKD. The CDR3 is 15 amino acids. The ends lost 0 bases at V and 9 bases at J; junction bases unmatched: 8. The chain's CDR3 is CAISESRAAGGEQFF. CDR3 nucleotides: TGTGCCATCAGTGAGTCCCGCGCAGCAGGGGGTGAGCAGTTCTTC.

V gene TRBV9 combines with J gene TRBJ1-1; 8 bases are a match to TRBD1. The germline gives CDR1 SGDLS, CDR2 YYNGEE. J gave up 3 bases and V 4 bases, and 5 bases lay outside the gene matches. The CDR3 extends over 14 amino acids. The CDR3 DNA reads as TGTGCCAGCAGCTCACAGGGACAGGACACTGAAGCTTTCTTT. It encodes CASSSQGQDTEAFF.

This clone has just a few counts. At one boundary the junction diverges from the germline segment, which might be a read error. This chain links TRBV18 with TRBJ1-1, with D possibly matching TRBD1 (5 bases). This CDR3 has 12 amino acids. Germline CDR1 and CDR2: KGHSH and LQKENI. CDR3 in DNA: TGTGCCAGCTCACCACCAGAGTGGGGGGTCGCATTC. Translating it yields CASSPPEWGVAF.

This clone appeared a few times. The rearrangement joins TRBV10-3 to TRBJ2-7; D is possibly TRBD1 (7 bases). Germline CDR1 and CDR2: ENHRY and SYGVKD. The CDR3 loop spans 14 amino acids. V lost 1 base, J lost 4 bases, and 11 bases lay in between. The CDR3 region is CAISELTGRYEQYF. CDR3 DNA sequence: TGTGCCATCAGTGAGTTGACAGGGAGGTACGAGCAGTACTTC.